This TCR beta chain came from a study of T cell repertoires in cytomegalovirus infection. This clonotype was seen a handful of times. Each CDR3 protein is one row after TCRdb ran MiXCR on the reads. The sample includes 200,000 to 300,000 distinct CDR3 sequences, roughly 10% of them seen just once. The V segment lost 6 bases and the J segment 2 bases; nucleotides outside the gene matches: 4. The CDR3 has 13 amino acids. In germline, CDR1 is DFQATT, CDR2 SNEGSKA (reference sequence). V and J are TRBV20-1 and TRBJ1-2, with 9 bases identical to TRBD1. This receptor was taken from a human donor in good health (CMV status not recorded). Some clones in this sample may be carry-over from other donors' samples. The sequenced sample consisted of PBMCs. The CDR3 reads CSAPGTGNYGYTF. In DNA, the CDR3 is TGCAGTGCCCCCGGGACAGGGAACTATGGCTACACCTTC.